Below, 8 T cell receptor beta chains from the same sample are listed, as sequenced in a study of cytomegalovirus exposure and HLA in healthy donors. With 60 Vbeta and 13 Jbeta primers, the PCR was carried out. Produced via immunoSEQ multiplex PCR; TCRdb's table is partial and in-frame only. The table for this sample gives roughly 60,000 clones. Sample: PBMCs. These receptor sequences come from a male donor in good health and CMV-seronegative.

The rearrangement joins TRBV6-5 to TRBJ2-3, with 8 bases matching TRBD2. From germline, CDR1 is MNHEY and CDR2 SVGAGI. J was trimmed by 1 base and V by 4 bases; bases with no gene match: 7. This CDR3 is 16 amino acids long. The CDR3 protein is CASSSSSGWGTDTQYF. Here the CDR3 DNA reads TGTGCCAGCAGTTCGTCTAGCGGGTGGGGCACAGATACGCAGTATTTT.

The chain couples TRBV18 to TRBJ2-3, with D possibly being TRBD1 (6 bases). This CDR3 spans 14 amino acids. Germline values: CDR1 KGHSH, CDR2 LQKENI. Trimming cost V 6 bases and J 6 bases, with 16 bases left between them. CDR3 in DNA: TGTGCCAGCTCCCCTAGGGGGTATTTCGATACGCAGTATTTT. Protein product: CASSPRGYFDTQYF.

The genes are TRBV7-8 and TRBJ2-5; 8 positions match TRBD2. Germline lookup yields CDR1 SGHVS and CDR2 FQNEAQ. The V segment lost 10 bases and the J segment 1 base; nucleotides outside the gene matches: 11. CDR3 length: 15 amino acids. CDR3 coding DNA: TGTGCCACCGGGGGTCCGGGGGGGGTCCAAGAGACCCAGTACTTC. Its protein is CATGGPGGVQETQYF.

The chain is built from TRBV30 and TRBJ2-7; 8 nucleotides agree with TRBD2. J lost 2 bases, V lost 4 bases, and 4 bases had no gene match. Germline loops: CDR1 GTSNPN, CDR2 SVGIG (reference sequence). The CDR3 contains 13 residues. The CDR3 sequence is CAWTQRGTYEQYF. In DNA, the CDR3 is TGTGCCTGGACCCAGCGGGGGACCTACGAGCAGTACTTC. Full variable domain (remainder filled in from reference TRBV30 and TRBJ2-7): SQTIHQWPATLVQPVGSPLSLECTVEGTSNPNLYWYRQAAGRGLQLLFYSVGIGQISSEVPQNLSASRPQDRQFILSSKKLLLSDSGFYLCAWTQRGTYEQYFGPGTRLTVT.

The chain recombines TRBV6-1 with TRBJ2-6; 7 bases are a match to TRBD1. The CDR3 is 16 amino acids. CDR1 and CDR2 (germline): MNHNS, SASEGT. V was pared by 1 base and J by 3 bases, with 3 bases of the junction left unmatched. The CDR3 is CASSEVGTDGANVLTF. CDR3 DNA: TGTGCCAGCAGTGAAGTCGGGACAGATGGGGCCAACGTCCTGACTTTC.

This rearrangement joins TRBV7-9 to TRBJ1-3, with TRBD1 matching 7 bases. Germline CDR1 reads SEHNR; CDR2 reads FQNEAQ (reference sequence). Trimming removed 5 bases from V and 1 base from J; junction bases left unmatched: 2. The CDR3 totals 14 residues. DNA for the CDR3: TGTGCCAGCAGCCGACAGGGTTCTGGAAACACCATATATTTT. Translating it yields CASSRQGSGNTIYF.

This sequence joins TRBV7-9 and TRBJ2-1, with 8 bases that match TRBD2. Germline V gene lookup returns CDR1 SEHNR and CDR2 FQNEAQ (reference sequence). V lost 5 bases to trimming and J lost 6 bases; unmatched junction nucleotides: 9. The CDR3 is 15 amino acids. CDR3 loop: CASSPAGARLNEQFF. The CDR3 DNA is TGTGCCAGCAGCCCAGCGGGAGCTAGGCTCAATGAGCAGTTCTTC.

V gene TRBV5-1 combines with J gene TRBJ2-7, with 9 positions matching TRBD1. The germline V gene encodes CDR1 SGHRS and CDR2 YFSETQ. Trimming cost V 5 bases and J 4 bases; bases outside gene matches: 7. The CDR3 loop spans 14 amino acids. DNA of the CDR3: TGCGCCAGCAGGGCGGGACAGGGACTTTACGAGCAGTACTTC. Amino acid sequence: CASRAGQGLYEQYF.